The entry that follows covers one TCR beta chain sequence. Its antigen is undetermined. Germline V CDR1 and CDR2: LNHDA, SQIVND (reference sequence). V gave up 6 bases and J gave up 5 bases; unmatched junction bases: 6. The CDR3 totals 14 residues. This was the immunoSEQ version 4 assay in survey mode. Only in-frame clones appear in the TCRdb table, and some are missing; sequencing was by immunoSEQ multiplex PCR. The sample has 40,000 or so clones, about 87% seen once. Cells were stimulated nonspecifically with anti-CD3/anti-CD28 magnetic beads. CD4+ T cells upregulating both CD40 ligand and CD69 were sorted as responding cells. Donors had CD4+ T cell counts above 400 cells/uL and were CMV-seropositive. An approximately 17-hour stimulation of CD8-depleted PBMCs used anti-CD28/CD49d costimulation, CD40-blocking antibody and enfuvirtide. This specimen comes from a study of persistence of HIV-infected CD4 T cells. Study background: Median time on suppressive ART was 8 years.

The sequencing used CD4+ T cells sorted from PBMCs after roughly 18-hour stimulation, collected from a patient who received antiretroviral therapy. The sequence came from an adult woman with HIV who was CMV-seropositive. The rearrangement uses TRBV19 and TRBJ1-1; 10 nucleotides match TRBD1. The CDR3 sequence is CASRETGGQTEAFF. In DNA, the CDR3 is TGTGCCAGTAGGGAGACAGGGGGCCAAACTGAAGCTTTCTTT.